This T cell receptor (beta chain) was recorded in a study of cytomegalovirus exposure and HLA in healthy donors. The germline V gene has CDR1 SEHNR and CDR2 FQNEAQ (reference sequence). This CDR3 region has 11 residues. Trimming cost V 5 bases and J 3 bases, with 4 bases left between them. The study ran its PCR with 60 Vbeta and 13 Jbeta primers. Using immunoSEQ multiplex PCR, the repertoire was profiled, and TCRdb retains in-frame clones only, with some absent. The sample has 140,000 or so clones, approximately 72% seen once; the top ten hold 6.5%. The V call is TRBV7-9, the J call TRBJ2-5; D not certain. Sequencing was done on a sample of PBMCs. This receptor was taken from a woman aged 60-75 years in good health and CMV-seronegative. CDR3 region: CASSTEETQYF. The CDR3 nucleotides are TGTGCCAGCAGCACGGAAGAGACCCAGTACTTC.